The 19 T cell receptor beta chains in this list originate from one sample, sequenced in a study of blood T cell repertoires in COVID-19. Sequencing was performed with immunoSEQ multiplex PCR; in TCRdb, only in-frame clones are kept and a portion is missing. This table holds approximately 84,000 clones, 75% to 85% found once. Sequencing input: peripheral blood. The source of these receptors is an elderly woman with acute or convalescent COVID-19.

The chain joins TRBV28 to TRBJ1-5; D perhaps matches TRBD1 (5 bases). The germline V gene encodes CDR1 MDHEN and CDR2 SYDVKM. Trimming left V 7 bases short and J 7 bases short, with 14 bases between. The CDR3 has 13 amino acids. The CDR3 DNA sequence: TGTGCCAGCAAGGGCAGGGAACGGCAGCCCCAGCATTTT. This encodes CASKGRERQPQHF.

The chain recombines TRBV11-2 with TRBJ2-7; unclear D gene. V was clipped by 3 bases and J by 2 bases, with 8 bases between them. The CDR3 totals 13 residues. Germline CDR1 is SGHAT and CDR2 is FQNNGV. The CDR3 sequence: CASSFPGTYEQYF. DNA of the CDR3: TGTGCCAGCAGCTTCCCAGGCACCTACGAGCAGTACTTC. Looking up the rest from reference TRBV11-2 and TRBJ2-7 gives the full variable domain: EAGVAQSPRYKIIEKRQSVAFWCNPISGHATLYWYQQILGQGPKLLIQFQNNGVVDDSQLPKDRFSAERLKGVDSTLKIQPAKLEDSAVYLCASSFPGTYEQYFGPGTRLTVT.

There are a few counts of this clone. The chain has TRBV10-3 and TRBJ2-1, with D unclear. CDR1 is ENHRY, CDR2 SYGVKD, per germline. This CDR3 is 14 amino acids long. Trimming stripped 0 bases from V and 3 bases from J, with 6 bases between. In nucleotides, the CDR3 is TGTGCCATCAGTGAGTCGGCTGACTACAATGAGCAGTTCTTC. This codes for CAISESADYNEQFF.

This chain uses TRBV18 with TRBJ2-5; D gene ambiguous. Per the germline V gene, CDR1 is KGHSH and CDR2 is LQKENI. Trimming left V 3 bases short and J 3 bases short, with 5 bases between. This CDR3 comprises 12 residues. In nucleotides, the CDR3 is TGTGCCAGCTCACCGGCAGAAGAGACCCAGTACTTC. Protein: CASSPAEETQYF.

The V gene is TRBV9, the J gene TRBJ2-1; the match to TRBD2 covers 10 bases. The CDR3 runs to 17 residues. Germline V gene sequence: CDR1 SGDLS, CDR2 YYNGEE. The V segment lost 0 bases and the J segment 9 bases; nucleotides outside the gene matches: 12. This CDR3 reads CASSVVEDLAGVSEQFF. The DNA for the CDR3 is TGTGCCAGCAGCGTAGTTGAGGACCTAGCGGGAGTATCTGAGCAGTTCTTC.

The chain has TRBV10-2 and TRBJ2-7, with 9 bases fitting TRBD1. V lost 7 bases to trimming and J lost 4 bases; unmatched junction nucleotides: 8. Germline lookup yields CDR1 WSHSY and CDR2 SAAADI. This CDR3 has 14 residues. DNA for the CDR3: TGCGCCAGCACTCTAGGGACAGGGTGGTACGAGCAGTACTTC. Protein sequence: CASTLGTGWYEQYF.

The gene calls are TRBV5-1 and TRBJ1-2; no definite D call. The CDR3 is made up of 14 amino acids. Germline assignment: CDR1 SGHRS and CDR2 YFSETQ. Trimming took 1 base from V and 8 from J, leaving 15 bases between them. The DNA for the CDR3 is TGCGCCAGCAGCTTGATATCACCGGCGGAGGGCTACACCTTC. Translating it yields CASSLISPAEGYTF.

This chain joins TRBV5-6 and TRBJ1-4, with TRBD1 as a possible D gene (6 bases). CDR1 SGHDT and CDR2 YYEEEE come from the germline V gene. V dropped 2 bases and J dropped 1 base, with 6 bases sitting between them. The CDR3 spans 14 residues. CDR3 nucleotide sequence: TGTGCCAGCAGCTTCAGGGGAACTAATGAAAAACTGTTTTTT. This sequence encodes CASSFRGTNEKLFF.

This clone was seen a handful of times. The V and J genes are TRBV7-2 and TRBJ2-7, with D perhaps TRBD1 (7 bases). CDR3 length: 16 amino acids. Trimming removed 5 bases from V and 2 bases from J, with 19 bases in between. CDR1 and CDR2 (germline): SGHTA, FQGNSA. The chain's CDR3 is CASSQGGQRNPYEQYF. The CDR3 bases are TGTGCCAGCAGCCAGGGGGGCCAGCGGAACCCCTACGAGCAGTACTTC. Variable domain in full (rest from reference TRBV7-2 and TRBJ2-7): GAGVSQSPSNKVTEKGKDVELRCDPISGHTALYWYRQSLGQGLEFLIYFQGNSAPDKSGLPSDRFSAERTGGSVSTLTIQRTQQEDSAVYLCASSQGGQRNPYEQYFGPGTRLTVT.

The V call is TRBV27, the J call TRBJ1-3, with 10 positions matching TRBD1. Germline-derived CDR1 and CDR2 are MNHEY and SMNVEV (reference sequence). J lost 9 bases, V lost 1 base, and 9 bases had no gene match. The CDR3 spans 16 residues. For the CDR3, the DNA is TGTGCCAGCAGTTTATTATCCGGGACAGGGGATGGCACCATATATTTT. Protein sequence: CASSLLSGTGDGTIYF.

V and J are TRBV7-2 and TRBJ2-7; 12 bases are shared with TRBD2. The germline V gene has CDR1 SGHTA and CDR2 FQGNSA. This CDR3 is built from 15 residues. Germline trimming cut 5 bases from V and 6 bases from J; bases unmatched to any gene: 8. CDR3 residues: CASSRPSGRAGEQYF. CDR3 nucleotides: TGTGCCAGCAGCCGTCCTAGCGGGAGGGCCGGCGAGCAGTACTTC.

CDR3 in DNA: TGTGCCAGCAACAGTGTGTTGGGAGCCTACGAGCAGTACTTC. This codes for CASNSVLGAYEQYF. This chain links TRBV6-5 with TRBJ2-7, with D possibly being TRBD2 (5 bases). Germline V gene data show CDR1 as MNHEY and CDR2 as SVGAGI. This CDR3 comprises 14 residues. V lost 7 bases and J lost 2, with 15 bases in between.

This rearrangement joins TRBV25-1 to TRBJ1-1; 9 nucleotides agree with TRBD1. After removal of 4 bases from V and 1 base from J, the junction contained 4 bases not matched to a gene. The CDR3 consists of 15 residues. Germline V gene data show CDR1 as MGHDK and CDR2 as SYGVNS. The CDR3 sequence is CASSVSDRGNTEAFF. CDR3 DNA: TGTGCCAGCAGTGTTTCGGACAGGGGGAACACTGAAGCTTTCTTT.

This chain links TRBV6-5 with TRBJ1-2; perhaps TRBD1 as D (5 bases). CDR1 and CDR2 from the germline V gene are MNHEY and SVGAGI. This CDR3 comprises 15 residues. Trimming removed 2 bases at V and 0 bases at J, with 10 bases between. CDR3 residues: CASSYGGGTNYGYTF. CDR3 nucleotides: TGTGCCAGCAGTTACGGTGGGGGGACTAACTATGGCTACACCTTC.

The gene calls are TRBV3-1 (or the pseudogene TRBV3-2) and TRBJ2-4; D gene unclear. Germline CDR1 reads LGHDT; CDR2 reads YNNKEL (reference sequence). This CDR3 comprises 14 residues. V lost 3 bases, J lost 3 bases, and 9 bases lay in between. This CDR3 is CASSQSLGKNIQYF. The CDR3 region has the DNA TGTGCCAGCAGCCAGAGTCTTGGCAAAAACATTCAGTACTTC.

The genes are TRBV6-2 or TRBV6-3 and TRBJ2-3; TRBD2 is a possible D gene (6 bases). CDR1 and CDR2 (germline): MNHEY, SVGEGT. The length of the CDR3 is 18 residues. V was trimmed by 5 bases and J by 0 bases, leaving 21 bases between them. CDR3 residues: CASSPGSSPSASTDTQYF. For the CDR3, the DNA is TGTGCCAGCAGTCCCGGTTCATCCCCTAGCGCCAGCACAGATACGCAGTATTTT.

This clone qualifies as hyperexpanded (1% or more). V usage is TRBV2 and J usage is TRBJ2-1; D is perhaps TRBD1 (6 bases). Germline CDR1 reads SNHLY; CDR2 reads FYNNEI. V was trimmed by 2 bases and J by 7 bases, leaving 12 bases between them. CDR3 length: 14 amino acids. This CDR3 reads CASSEWSGENEQFF. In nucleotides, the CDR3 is TGTGCCAGCAGTGAATGGTCAGGGGAGAATGAGCAGTTCTTC.

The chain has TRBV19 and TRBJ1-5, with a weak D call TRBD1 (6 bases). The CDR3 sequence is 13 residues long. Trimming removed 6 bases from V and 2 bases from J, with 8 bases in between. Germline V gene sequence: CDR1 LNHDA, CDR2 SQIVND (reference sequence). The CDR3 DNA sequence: TGTGCCAGTAGGAACAGGGGCAATCAGCCCCAGCATTTT. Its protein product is CASRNRGNQPQHF.

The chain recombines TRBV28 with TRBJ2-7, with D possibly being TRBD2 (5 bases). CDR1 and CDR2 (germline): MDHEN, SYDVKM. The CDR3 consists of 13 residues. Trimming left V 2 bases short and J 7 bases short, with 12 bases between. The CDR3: CASSLGSRGEQYF. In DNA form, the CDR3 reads TGTGCCAGCAGTTTAGGAAGCCGGGGAGAGCAGTACTTC.